This T cell receptor (beta chain) was recorded in a study of shared clonotypes between healthy human individuals. Germline loops: CDR1 SGHRS, CDR2 YFSETQ. The CDR3 has 14 amino acids. The ends lost 4 bases at V and 2 bases at J; junction bases unmatched: 5. Produced via immunoSEQ multiplex PCR; TCRdb's table is partial and in-frame only. The sample gives 2 million to 3 million clones, approximately 94% of which show up once; 0.36% is in the top ten. Material: naive CD4+ T cells from PBMCs. Subset here: CD45RA+ positively selected. The rearrangement joins TRBV5-1 to TRBJ2-7, with 8 bases matching TRBD2. This clonotype originated in a man younger than 35 in good health. Some clones in this sample may be carry-over from other donors' samples. CDR3 in amino acids: CASSSDSGAYEQYF. DNA of the CDR3: TGCGCCAGCAGCAGTGATAGCGGGGCCTACGAGCAGTACTTC.